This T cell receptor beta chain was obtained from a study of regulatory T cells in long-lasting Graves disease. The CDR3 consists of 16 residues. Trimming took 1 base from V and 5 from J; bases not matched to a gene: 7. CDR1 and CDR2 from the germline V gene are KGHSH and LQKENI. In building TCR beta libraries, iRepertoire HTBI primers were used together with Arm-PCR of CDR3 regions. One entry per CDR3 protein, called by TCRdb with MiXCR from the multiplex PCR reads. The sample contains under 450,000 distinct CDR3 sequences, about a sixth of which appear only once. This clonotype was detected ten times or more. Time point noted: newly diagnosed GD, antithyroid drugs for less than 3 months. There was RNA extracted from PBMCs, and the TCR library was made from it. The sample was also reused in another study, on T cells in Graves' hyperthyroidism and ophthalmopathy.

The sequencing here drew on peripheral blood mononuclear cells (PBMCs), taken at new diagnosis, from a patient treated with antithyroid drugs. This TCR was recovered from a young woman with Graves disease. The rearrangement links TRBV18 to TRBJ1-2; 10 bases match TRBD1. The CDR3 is CASSPQGPGQGYGYTF. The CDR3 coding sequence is TGTGCCAGCTCACCACAGGGACCGGGACAGGGGTATGGCTACACCTTC.